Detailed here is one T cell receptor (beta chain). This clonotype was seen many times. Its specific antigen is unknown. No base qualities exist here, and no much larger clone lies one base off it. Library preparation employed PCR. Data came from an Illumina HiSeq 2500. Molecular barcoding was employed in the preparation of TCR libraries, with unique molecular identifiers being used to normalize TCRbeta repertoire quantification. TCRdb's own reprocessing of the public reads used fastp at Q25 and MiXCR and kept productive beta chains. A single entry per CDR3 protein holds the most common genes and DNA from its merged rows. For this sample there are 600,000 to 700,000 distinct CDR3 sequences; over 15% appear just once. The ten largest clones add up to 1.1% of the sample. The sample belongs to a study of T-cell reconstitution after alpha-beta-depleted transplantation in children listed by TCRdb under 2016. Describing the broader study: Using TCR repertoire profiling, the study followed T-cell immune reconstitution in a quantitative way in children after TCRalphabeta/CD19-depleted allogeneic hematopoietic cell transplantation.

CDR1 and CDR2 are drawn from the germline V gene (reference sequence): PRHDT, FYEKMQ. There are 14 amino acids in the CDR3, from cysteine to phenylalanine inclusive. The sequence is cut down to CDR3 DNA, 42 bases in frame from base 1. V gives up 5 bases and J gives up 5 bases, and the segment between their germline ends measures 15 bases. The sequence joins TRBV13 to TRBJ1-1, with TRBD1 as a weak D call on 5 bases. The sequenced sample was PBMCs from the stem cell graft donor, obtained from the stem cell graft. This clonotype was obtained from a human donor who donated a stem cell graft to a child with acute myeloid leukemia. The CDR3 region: CASSAQGIETEAFF. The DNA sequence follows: TGTGCCAGCAGCGCCCAGGGAATTGAGACTGAAGCTTTCTTT. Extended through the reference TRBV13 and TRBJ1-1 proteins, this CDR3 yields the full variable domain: AAGVIQSPRHLIKEKRETATLKCYPIPRHDTVYWYQQGPGQDPQFLISFYEKMQSDKGSIPDRFSAQQFSDYHSELNMSSLELGDSALYFCASSAQGIETEAFFGQGTRLTVV.